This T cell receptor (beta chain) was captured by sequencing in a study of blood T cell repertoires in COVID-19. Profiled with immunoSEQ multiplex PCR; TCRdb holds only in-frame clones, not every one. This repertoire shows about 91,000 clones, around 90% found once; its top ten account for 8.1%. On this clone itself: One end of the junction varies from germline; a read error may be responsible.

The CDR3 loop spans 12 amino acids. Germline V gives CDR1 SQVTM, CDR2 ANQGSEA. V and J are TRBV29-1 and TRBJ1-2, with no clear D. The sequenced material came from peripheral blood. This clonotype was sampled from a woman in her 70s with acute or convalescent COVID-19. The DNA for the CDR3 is TGCAGCGTTGAGCCGCGGACGGGATCATACGCCTTC. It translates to CSVEPRTGSYAF.